Following are 25 T cell receptor beta chains from one sample sequenced in a study of T cells expressing NK-cell markers. One entry per CDR3 protein, without DNA, is what TCRdb gives after re-calling the 5' RACE reads. Recorded for this sample: about 460,000 distinct CDR3 sequences. The sequenced material came from blood T cells: a sorted CD56 or NKG2C T cell subset, CD4+ or CD8+ T cells, or bulk PBMC T cells (not recorded which). Receptor source: a woman between 45 and 60 years old in good health.

The rearrangement links TRBV10-3 to TRBJ2-7. The CDR3 runs 13 residues. From germline, CDR1 is ENHRY and CDR2 SYGVKD. CDR3 residues: CAPTRGRSYEQYF.

This chain uses TRBV24-1 with TRBJ2-3; TCRdb's assignment of TRBD2 cannot be checked, as there is no DNA. This CDR3 has 15 residues. CDR1 is KGHDR and CDR2 is SFDVKD in the germline V gene. This CDR3 is CATTKGLGGTDTQYF.

The chain combines TRBV5-6 with TRBJ2-5. Germline assignment: CDR1 SGHDT and CDR2 YYEEEE. CDR3 length: 13 amino acids. Here the CDR3 reads CASSLYSLGTQYF. The entire variable domain, with the rest obtained from reference TRBV5-6 and TRBJ2-5, is as follows: DAGVTQSPTHLIKTRGQQVTLRCSPKSGHDTVSWYQQALGQGPQFIFQYYEEEERQRGNFPDRFSGHQFPNYSSELNVNALLLGDSALYLCASSLYSLGTQYFGPGTRLLVL.

The chain joins TRBV7-2 to TRBJ2-1. The germline V gene encodes CDR1 SGHTA and CDR2 FQGNSA. The CDR3 runs to 12 residues. The CDR3 spells CASSRSSHEQFF. Full variable domain (outside the CDR3, taken from reference TRBV7-2 and TRBJ2-1): GAGVSQSPSNKVTEKGKDVELRCDPISGHTALYWYRQSLGQGLEFLIYFQGNSAPDKSGLPSDRFSAERTGGSVSTLTIQRTQQEDSAVYLCASSRSSHEQFFGPGTRLTVL.

This chain joins TRBV9 and TRBJ2-7. In germline, CDR1 is SGDLS, CDR2 YYNGEE. CDR3 length: 12 residues. The CDR3 loop is CASSVVPKEQYF.

The gene calls are TRBV12-3 or TRBV12-4 and TRBJ2-6; the D call from TCRdb, TRBD1, cannot be confirmed without DNA. CDR3 length: 16 residues. This chain's CDR3 is CASSYLGRSGANVLTF.

The genes are TRBV12-3 or TRBV12-4 and TRBJ2-7; absent DNA, TCRdb's TRBD1 call cannot be checked. The CDR3 has 18 amino acids. CDR3: CASSKTTGSNLVGYEQYF.

The chain is built from TRBV10-3 and TRBJ1-1; without DNA, the TCRdb call of TRBD1 cannot be checked. From germline, CDR1 is ENHRY and CDR2 SYGVKD. This CDR3 is 14 amino acids long. CDR3 protein: CAISKNRDNTEAFF.

The CDR3: CASSRHLQYGYTF. The rearrangement uses TRBV3-1 and TRBJ1-2. Germline CDR1 reads LGHDT; CDR2 reads YNNKEL (reference sequence). There are 13 residues in the CDR3.

The rearrangement joins TRBV9 to TRBJ2-3; lacking DNA, the TRBD1 call made by TCRdb goes unchecked. Germline V lookup: CDR1 SGDLS, CDR2 YYNGEE. The CDR3 extends over 15 amino acids. CDR3 amino acids: CASSREGVRGDTQYF. Variable domain in full (rest from reference TRBV9 and TRBJ2-3): DSGVTQTPKHLITATGQRVTLRCSPRSGDLSVYWYQQSLDQGLQFLIQYYNGEERAKGNILERFSAQQFPDLHSELNLSSLELGDSALYFCASSREGVRGDTQYFGPGTRLTVL.

The gene calls are TRBV20-1 and TRBJ2-3; the D gene TCRdb calls, TRBD2, cannot be checked with no DNA. In germline, CDR1 is DFQATT, CDR2 SNEGSKA (reference sequence). The CDR3 length is 14 residues. The chain's CDR3 is CSASVARATDTQYF.

The V call is TRBV9, the J call TRBJ2-1; there is no DNA to check the TCRdb D call of TRBD2. CDR3 size: 15 residues. Germline V gene lookup returns CDR1 SGDLS and CDR2 YYNGEE. CDR3 amino acids: CASSGSARKYNEQFF.

This rearrangement joins TRBV19 to TRBJ1-1. Germline V gene data show CDR1 as LNHDA and CDR2 as SQIVND (reference sequence). The CDR3 is made up of 17 amino acids. The CDR3 here is CASNKPRTTIMNTEAFF.

V is TRBV20-1 and J is TRBJ2-4; TCRdb returns TRBD2, unconfirmable since there is no DNA. CDR3 length: 16 residues. Per germline, CDR1 DFQATT and CDR2 SNEGSKA (reference sequence). This CDR3 is CSANPLAGGPLNIQYF.

The V and J genes are TRBV9 and TRBJ2-2. The CDR3 covers 16 residues. Germline loops: CDR1 SGDLS, CDR2 YYNGEE. The CDR3 loop reads CASSVASSVNTGELFF.

V gene TRBV25-1 combines with J gene TRBJ1-5; the D gene TCRdb calls, TRBD1, cannot be checked with no DNA. This CDR3 is built from 12 residues. CDR1 is MGHDK, CDR2 SYGVNS, per germline. The CDR3 sequence: CASSEKGGPQHF.

The chain couples TRBV5-1 to TRBJ1-1; TCRdb indicates TRBD1, and absent DNA this call remains unverified. Germline CDR1 reads SGHRS; CDR2 reads YFSETQ. CDR3 length: 14 residues. The CDR3 here is CASSLGGSYTEAFF.

V gene TRBV4-1 combines with J gene TRBJ2-1; TCRdb gives TRBD2 as the D gene, but with no DNA this cannot be confirmed. This CDR3 has 16 residues. Germline CDR1 MGHRA, CDR2 YSYEKL. CDR3 in amino acids: CASSRSLAGGPQEQFF.

The V call is TRBV7-8, the J call TRBJ2-5; there is no DNA to check the TCRdb D call of TRBD2. CDR1 SGHVS and CDR2 FQNEAQ come from the germline V gene. CDR3 size: 14 residues. CDR3 sequence reads: CASSPRDFGETQYF.

The J gene is TRBJ1-1, the V gene TRBV12-3 or TRBV12-4; TCRdb picks TRBD1, but there is no DNA to check that call. This CDR3 spans 15 amino acids. The CDR3 sequence: CASSSYGGGGTEAFF.

The chain is built from TRBV4-1 and TRBJ2-2; TCRdb indicates TRBD2, and absent DNA this call remains unverified. The length of the CDR3 is 17 residues. Looked up from germline, CDR1 is MGHRA and CDR2 is YSYEKL. CDR3 sequence reads: CASSLGLAGGNTGELFF.

The rearrangement joins TRBV7-9 to TRBJ2-2. The V gene's germline CDR1 is SEHNR and CDR2 FQNEAQ (reference sequence). This CDR3 contains 13 residues. The CDR3 sequence: CASSLFLSGELFF.

The chain uses TRBV20-1 and TRBJ2-4. The CDR3 extends over 19 amino acids. Germline V gives CDR1 DFQATT, CDR2 SNEGSKA (reference sequence). CDR3 sequence: CSARDLASNNDIAKNIQYF.

The genes are TRBV11-1 and TRBJ2-2; there is no DNA to check the TCRdb D call of TRBD1. The V gene's germline CDR1 is SGHAT and CDR2 FQDESV (reference sequence). The CDR3 is 12 amino acids. The CDR3 region is CASSPGPGELFF.

The chain is built from TRBV24-1 and TRBJ2-5; TCRdb's D call of TRBD1 is untestable without DNA. The CDR3 loop spans 15 amino acids. CDR1 is KGHDR and CDR2 is SFDVKD in the germline V gene. CDR3 sequence: CATSDPTPGKETQYF.